This T cell receptor (beta chain) was recovered during a study of T cell changes during pregnancy in multiple sclerosis. Germline-derived CDR1 and CDR2 are SGHKS and YYEKEE (reference sequence). The CDR3 consists of 17 residues. The V segment lost 2 bases and the J segment 1 base; nucleotides outside the gene matches: 10. The protocol was immunoSEQ multiplex PCR, while the TCRdb copy is restricted to in-frame clones and leaves out a portion. The sample shows 90,000 to 120,000 clones, around 93% of them seen only once. The TCR sequence derives from a female donor in good health, enrolled as a control in a pregnancy study. The sample in question was peripheral blood, obtained in the third trimester of pregnancy. The chain combines TRBV5-5 with TRBJ1-1; 8 positions match TRBD1. CDR3 residues: CASSLVQGVLANTEAFF. The CDR3, as DNA: TGTGCCAGCAGCTTAGTACAGGGGGTTTTGGCGAACACTGAAGCTTTCTTT.